This TCR beta chain emerged from a study of T cell responses to AZD1222 COVID-19 vaccine. Across the study: Researchers grouped second doses given at about 4 or about 12 weeks into one pool.

Whole-study findings and limits: It was only a handful of AZD1222 recipients who were seropositive at baseline. The donor group comprised mostly white British people and more females; the analysis possibly underestimated clonal diversity. The span of vaccine-associated CD4 TCRs extended across spike, with dominance at 160-218 and 743-854.

The CDR3 loop spans 13 amino acids. The trim removed 6 bases at V and 8 bases at J, leaving 9 bases unmatched. The table came from immunoSEQ multiplex PCR; TCRdb's copy has only in-frame clones and leaves some out. This sample has about 100,000 clones, with around 90% found just once. As concerns this clone: Its specificity is unknown.

The material was peripheral blood, obtained on day 0 of AZD1222 vaccination. The TCR was taken from an adult in good health. The V call is TRBV12-3 or TRBV12-4, the J call TRBJ1-2; 7 nucleotides agree with TRBD1. CDR3 DNA sequence: TGTGCCAGCAGCCTAGGGACAGCCAGGGGCTACACCTTC. Protein sequence: CASSLGTARGYTF.